The 13 T cell receptor beta chains below come from one sample, sequenced in a study of human T cells and chemical hapten exposure. TCRdb called the RACE reads again in MiXCR, with one record for every CDR3 protein. The sample has 300,000 to 450,000 distinct CDR3 sequences; approximately 5% are singletons. Time point indicated: pre-sensitization, week 0. Treatment: therapeutic diphenylcyclopropenone sensitization with weekly scalp DPC. The specimen comprised whole blood, sampled in connection with sensitization to the hapten diphenylcyclopropenone (DPC). The receptors were gathered from a woman aged 50 to 60 with alopecia areata. Some clones in this sample may be carry-over from other donors' samples.

The gene calls are TRBV28 and TRBJ2-1; 7 bases are a match to TRBD1. V trimming: 3 bases; J trimming: 8 bases; junction bases outside the gene matches: 7. Germline CDR1 is MDHEN and CDR2 is SYDVKM. The CDR3 is 14 amino acids. Here the CDR3 DNA reads TGTGCCAGCAGTTTCCTAGGGACAGCCCATGAGCAGTTCTTC. It codes for CASSFLGTAHEQFF.

There are many counts of this clonotype. The genes are TRBV10-3 and TRBJ1-1; D gene unclear. Germline CDR1 and CDR2: ENHRY and SYGVKD. This CDR3 is 14 amino acids long. The V gene lost 2 bases and the J gene lost 0 bases, with 7 bases spanning the gap. CDR3 sequence: CAISEGGMNTEAFF. The DNA of the CDR3 is TGTGCCATCAGTGAGGGCGGTATGAACACTGAAGCTTTCTTT.

DNA for the CDR3: TGTGCCAGCAGCCAAGAGGGAACAGGGTCCTACGAGCAGTACTTC. This encodes CASSQEGTGSYEQYF. V usage is TRBV4-2 and J usage is TRBJ2-7; a weak D match, TRBD1 (6 bases). Trimming stripped 0 bases from V and 1 base from J, with 10 bases between. This CDR3 contains 15 residues. Germline V gene sequence: CDR1 LGHNA, CDR2 YNFKEQ.

This clonotype was seen at least ten times. V gene TRBV6-5 combines with J gene TRBJ2-7; D tentatively reads TRBD1 or TRBD2 (5 bases each). Germline CDR1 reads MNHEY; CDR2 reads SVGAGI. The CDR3 contains 15 residues. Trimming stripped 6 bases from V and 2 bases from J, with 17 bases between. The CDR3 DNA reads TGTGCCAGCAGAGGAACCGGGACCGCTGCCTACGAGCAGTACTTC. It codes for CASRGTGTAAYEQYF.

The sample holds many counts of this clonotype. The chain links TRBV24-1 to TRBJ2-1; D call uncertain. Trimming pared 0 bases from V and 8 bases from J, leaving 1 base between. CDR1 and CDR2 (germline): KGHDR, SFDVKD. The length of the CDR3 is 11 residues. The CDR3 nucleotides read TGTGCCACCAGTGATTTGTATGAGCAGTTCTTC. Protein sequence: CATSDLYEQFF.

This clonotype was recorded a few times. V and J are TRBV6-2 or TRBV6-3 and TRBJ1-1; no firm D call. The ends were cut back, 7 bases at V and 3 bases at J, with 12 bases in the middle. Germline loops: CDR1 MNHEY, CDR2 SVGEGT. CDR3 length equals 13 residues. This CDR3 reads CASTPHSDTEAFF. As DNA, the CDR3 is TGTGCCAGCACCCCCCACAGTGACACTGAAGCTTTCTTT.

This clonotype was observed at least ten times. V usage is TRBV7-6 and J usage is TRBJ2-1; 10 bases match TRBD1. The V gene end was trimmed by 1 base and the J gene end by 6 bases; junction bases not matched to a gene: 3. Looked up from germline, CDR1 is SGHVS and CDR2 is FNYEAQ. The CDR3 length is 15 residues. The CDR3 reads CASSLGGDRGNEQFF. CDR3 DNA sequence: TGTGCCAGCAGCTTAGGAGGGGACAGGGGCAATGAGCAGTTCTTC.

This clonotype was recorded at least ten times. The chain couples TRBV11-2 to TRBJ1-1; no clear D gene. The germline gives CDR1 SGHAT, CDR2 FQNNGV. CDR3 size: 12 residues. With 7 bases removed from V and 11 bases from J, the gap between germline ends came to 17 bases. The CDR3, as DNA: TGTGCCAGCAACCCATGGACGAGAGGCGCTTTCTTT. Residues: CASNPWTRGAFF.

This clonotype was detected ten times or more. The CDR3 nucleotides read TGTGCCAGCAGCGTAGGCCCTAGCGGGAGTCAGTTCTTC. Its protein product is CASSVGPSGSQFF. The chain uses TRBV9 and TRBJ2-1; the match to TRBD2 covers 10 bases. The CDR3 is made up of 13 amino acids. The germline gives CDR1 SGDLS, CDR2 YYNGEE. Losses at the gene ends were 0 bases for V and 13 bases for J; bases not matched to a gene: 4.

The rearrangement links TRBV5-1 to TRBJ2-1; TRBD1 is a possible D gene (5 bases). This CDR3 has 12 amino acids. The V and J ends lost 0 bases and 10 bases respectively, with 8 bases between them. Germline CDR1 SGHRS, CDR2 YFSETQ. CDR3 sequence: CASSLADREQFF. CDR3 nucleotides: TGCGCCAGCAGCTTGGCCGACAGAGAGCAGTTCTTC.

This clonotype was recorded only once. A much larger clonotype is one base distant, so this may be a read error. This chain joins TRBV6-2 or TRBV6-3 and TRBJ1-1; the D is unclear. CDR1 and CDR2 (germline): MNHEY, SVGEGT. The CDR3 length is 12 residues. V lost 8 bases to trimming and J lost 3 bases, with 10 bases between them. The CDR3 sequence is CASFLDDTEAFF. The CDR3, as DNA: TGTGCCAGCTTCTTGGATGACACTGAAGCTTTCTTT.

This clonotype was picked up a small number of times. The rearrangement links TRBV29-1 to TRBJ2-5, with D possibly matching TRBD1 (6 bases). V lost 4 bases, J lost 4 bases, and 7 bases lay in between. The CDR3 loop spans 11 amino acids. Germline loops: CDR1 SQVTM, CDR2 ANQGSEA. The CDR3 here is CSVGTAETQYF. The CDR3 nucleotides are TGCAGCGTTGGGACAGCAGAGACCCAGTACTTC. The full variable domain, its missing parts supplied by reference TRBV29-1 and TRBJ2-5, is SAVISQKPSRDICQRGTSLTIQCQVDSQVTMMFWYRQQPGQSLTLIATANQGSEATYESGFVIDKFPISRPNLTFSTLTVSNMSPEDSSIYLCSVGTAETQYFGPGTRLLVL.

This clonotype has ten or more counts. The chain employs TRBV5-1 and TRBJ2-5; 12 bases map to TRBD1. The V gene's germline CDR1 is SGHRS and CDR2 YFSETQ. J gave up 4 bases and V 4 bases, and 11 bases lay outside the gene matches. CDR3 size: 17 residues. CDR3 region: CASSPPGQGARRETQYF. CDR3 sequence (DNA): TGCGCCAGCAGCCCACCGGGACAGGGGGCGCGGAGAGAGACCCAGTACTTC. Looking up the rest from reference TRBV5-1 and TRBJ2-5 gives the full variable domain: KAGVTQTPRYLIKTRGQQVTLSCSPISGHRSVSWYQQTPGQGLQFLFEYFSETQRNKGNFPGRFSGRQFSNSRSEMNVSTLELGDSALYLCASSPPGQGARRETQYFGPGTRLLVL.